The 6 T cell receptor beta chains reported below all come from one sample, sequenced in a study of neurological immune-mediated disorders. Time point indicated: longitudinal time-point 1 (baseline). TCRdb re-derived calls from the 5' RACE reads in MiXCR, one entry per CDR3 protein. The repertoire holds approximately 49,000 distinct CDR3 sequences, with more than 8.5% as singletons. Sequencing used PBMCs. These receptors all stem from a woman between 40 and 50 years old in good health.

This clonotype has at least ten counts. V and J are TRBV9 and TRBJ2-1; TRBD1 matches at 7 bases. This CDR3 comprises 14 residues. CDR1 SGDLS and CDR2 YYNGEE come from the germline V gene. V shed 3 bases, J shed 9 bases, and the junction held 9 bases outside the gene matches. The CDR3 nucleotides read TGTGCCAGCAGCGCCAACCCCGACAGGGCTGAGCAGTTCTTC. Translation: CASSANPDRAEQFF.

The chain carries TRBV3-1 and TRBJ2-7; D may be TRBD1 or TRBD2 (6 bases each). CDR3 length: 14 residues. Germline V gene sequence: CDR1 LGHDT, CDR2 YNNKEL (reference sequence). V lost 3 bases to trimming and J lost 5 bases, with 14 bases between them. CDR3 region: CASSQEGTSHEQYF. CDR3 in DNA: TGTGCCAGCAGCCAGGAGGGGACATCCCACGAGCAGTACTTC.

This clonotype occurred many times. The rearrangement uses TRBV7-2 and TRBJ1-5; D not certain. V was pared by 0 bases and J by 4 bases, with 4 bases between. The CDR3 is made up of 13 amino acids. The germline V gene encodes CDR1 SGHTA and CDR2 FQGNSA. CDR3 sequence (DNA): TGTGCCAGCAGCTTAGCGCTGAATCAGCCCCAGCATTTT. This encodes CASSLALNQPQHF.

This clonotype was seen at least ten times. This chain connects TRBV4-3 to TRBJ1-3; D remains ambiguous. The CDR3 length is 15 residues. Germline V gives CDR1 LGHNA, CDR2 YSLEER. V dropped 1 base and J dropped 0 bases, with 7 bases sitting between them. Written as DNA, the CDR3 is TGCGCCAGCAGCCAAGGGGCAGGCTCTGGAAACACCATATATTTT. Protein: CASSQGAGSGNTIYF.

This clonotype was picked up many times. The J gene is TRBJ1-1, the V gene TRBV20-1; possible D gene TRBD1, 5 bases. The CDR3 runs 13 residues. The V and J ends lost 5 bases and 12 bases respectively, with 22 bases between them. The germline gives CDR1 DFQATT, CDR2 SNEGSKA (reference sequence). The CDR3 reads CSARRDVGGVSFF. The DNA of the CDR3 is TGCAGTGCTCGCCGTGATGTGGGGGGGGTGTCTTTCTTT.

This clonotype has at least ten counts. Relative to the germline gene, one junction end is altered; a read error may explain this. CDR3 in DNA: TGTGCCAGCAGCGTAGCTGAGAGGTCTGAAGCTTTCTTT. Translation: CASSVAERSEAFF. The chain is built from TRBV7-2 and TRBJ1-1; no firm D call. This CDR3 contains 13 residues. From germline, CDR1 is SGHTA and CDR2 FQGNSA.